The TCR beta chain described here comes from a study of molecular identifiers for immune sequencing clone quantification. Germline lookup yields CDR1 PRHDT and CDR2 FYEKMQ (reference sequence). The length of the CDR3 is 12 residues. Overall study findings and caveats: In naive cells, clones above 20 RNA copies held under 1% of molecules, whereas in effector cells they held over 98%.

TCRdb re-called the PCR reads with MiXCR, one entry per CDR3 protein. The sample shows about half a million distinct CDR3 sequences, roughly 26% of them seen only once. This clonotype came up a few times. Its matching antigen is unknown. The junction differs from germline at one of its ends, possibly a read error. The V call is TRBV13, the J call TRBJ1-1; D unresolved. The TCR comes from a human donor in good health. Some libraries in this study had Jurkat cell RNA spiked in. The sequenced sample consisted of naive CD8+ T cells from blood, with Jurkat cell RNA spiked in. Stated subset: FACS-sorted CD8+CD4-CCR7+CD45RA+ naive T cells. The CDR3 loop reads CASSPRTTGAFF. The CDR3, as DNA: TGTGCCAGCAGCCCGCGGACCACTGGAGCTTTCTTT.